This T cell receptor (beta chain) was sequenced in a study of beta chain features in type 1 diabetes. Study-wide background: Healthy donors resembled patients in age, gender and cell yields. Findings of the study overall: Lower insertion and higher deletion counts appeared at VDJ junctions in type 1 diabetes patients.

TCRB transcripts that were expressed got sequenced, as all of the isolated RNA had been reverse transcribed. The assay was immunoSEQ multiplex PCR, and TCRdb's table has in-frame clones only and misses some. The sample shows 150,000 or so clones, 40% to 60% of them seen only once. Sorted populations all had greater than 98% purity. The CDR3 is made up of 13 amino acids. Looked up from germline, CDR1 is SGHRS and CDR2 is YFSETQ. Trimming removed 6 bases from V and 4 bases from J, with 13 bases in between. In regard to this clone: Its antigen is currently unknown.

This sequence originates from a man between 18 and 29 years old in good health. The genes are TRBV5-1 and TRBJ1-1; possible D gene TRBD1, 6 bases. Sequenced input: Tregs from blood. The CDR3 DNA reads TGCGCCAGCAACAGGGAAAGAGGCACTGAAGCTTTCTTT. Amino acids: CASNRERGTEAFF.